Each of the 31 T cell receptor beta chains below was sequenced from the same sample in a study of spatial heterogeneity in lung cancer (dated by TCRdb to about 2019). Their specific antigens are unknown. Library method: 5' RACE. TCRdb lists the instrument as NextSeq 500. In-frame beta chains were kept once TCRdb had trimmed the public reads at Q25 with fastp and called clones with MiXCR. Merged by CDR3 protein, the rows form single entries marked with the most common genes and DNA. The sample table lists around 21,000 distinct CDR3 sequences, 4.8% of them with a count of one. 9.9% of the sample belongs to the ten largest clones. The paper's findings and limits, for the study overall: The tumor nonsynonymous mutation count correlated with the number of expanded intratumoral alpha and beta TCRs.

What the time point label conveys for this sample: sample taken at primary tumor resection. Here the sequenced sample was lung tumor tissue, taken at surgery. The receptors derive from a male donor with early-stage non-small cell lung cancer.

This clonotype has at least ten counts. The chain joins TRBV7-9 to TRBJ2-1, with 12 positions matching TRBD2. With V trimmed by 0 bases and J by 8 bases, 5 bases remained unmatched. The CDR3 extends over 16 amino acids. CDR1 and CDR2 from the germline V gene are SEHNR and FQNEAQ (reference sequence). The CDR3 loop reads CASSLATSGRPYEQFF. The CDR3 nucleotides read TGTGCCAGCAGCTTAGCCACTAGCGGGAGGCCCTATGAGCAGTTCTTC.

This clonotype was seen ten or more times. The chain employs TRBV11-2 and TRBJ2-5; TRBD2 might be the D (5 bases). Germline-derived CDR1 and CDR2 are SGHAT and FQNNGV. V lost 5 bases and J 5 bases, leaving 12 bases between the germline ends. The CDR3 spans 13 residues. The CDR3 is CASSPRLRETQYF. In DNA, the CDR3 is TGTGCCAGCAGCCCCCGACTACGCGAGACCCAGTACTTC.

This clonotype was counted at least ten times. This rearrangement joins TRBV20-1 to TRBJ2-1; 9 nucleotides match TRBD2. In germline, CDR1 is DFQATT, CDR2 SNEGSKA (reference sequence). Trimming at V came to 3 bases and at J to 7 bases, leaving 10 bases not matched to a gene. This CDR3 has 15 residues. The DNA of the CDR3 is TGCAGTGCTAGCCGGCCGGGACTAGCATTAAATGAGCAGTTCTTC. Residues: CSASRPGLALNEQFF.

There are many counts of this clonotype. The genes are TRBV5-1 and TRBJ2-1, with 8 positions matching TRBD2. J gave up 4 bases and V 1 base, and 7 bases lay outside the gene matches. Looked up from germline, CDR1 is SGHRS and CDR2 is YFSETQ. The CDR3 runs 16 residues. In DNA, the CDR3 is TGCGCCAGCAGCTTGAGTACTAGCGGAGAATACAATGAGCAGTTCTTC. Encoded protein: CASSLSTSGEYNEQFF. The whole variable domain, remainder taken from reference TRBV5-1 and TRBJ2-1, is KAGVTQTPRYLIKTRGQQVTLSCSPISGHRSVSWYQQTPGQGLQFLFEYFSETQRNKGNFPGRFSGRQFSNSRSEMNVSTLELGDSALYLCASSLSTSGEYNEQFFGPGTRLTVL.

In its sample, this clonotype was seen many times. The genes are TRBV28 and TRBJ1-2; D ambiguous. This CDR3 is built from 14 residues. Germline loops: CDR1 MDHEN, CDR2 SYDVKM. V was trimmed by 6 bases and J by 4 bases, leaving 15 bases between them. The CDR3 DNA reads TGTGCCAGCAGGACCCGGGAAAACGGCTATGGCTACACCTTC. Its translation: CASRTRENGYGYTF.

This clonotype was picked up many times. The CDR3 spells CASIDGPFSGNTIYF. The CDR3 DNA reads as TGTGCCAGCATCGACGGCCCATTCTCTGGAAACACCATATATTTT. The chain uses TRBV6-2 or TRBV6-3 and TRBJ1-3; D unresolved. CDR1 and CDR2 (germline): MNHEY, SVGEGT. This CDR3 spans 15 amino acids. V lost 7 bases, J lost 0 bases, and 13 bases lay in between.

This clonotype has more than one count but fewer than ten. CDR3 sequence: CASSLGTESTDTQYF. Here the CDR3 DNA reads TGTGCCAGCAGTCTAGGGACAGAGAGCACAGATACGCAGTATTTT. The chain is built from TRBV6-4 and TRBJ2-3, with TRBD1 matching 7 bases. The CDR3 sequence is 15 residues long. Germline V CDR1 and CDR2: MRHNA, SNTAGT. Trimming cost V 5 bases and J 0 bases; bases outside gene matches: 5.

The sample holds many counts of this clonotype. This chain connects TRBV7-2 to TRBJ2-3; TRBD2 matches at 10 bases. The CDR3 has 18 amino acids. After removal of 0 bases from V and 4 bases from J, the junction contained 10 bases not matched to a gene. Germline assignment: CDR1 SGHTA and CDR2 FQGNSA. The CDR3: CASSLAGLAGAGADTQYF. The CDR3 DNA follows: TGTGCCAGCAGCTTAGCGGGCCTAGCGGGGGCGGGGGCAGATACGCAGTATTTT.

This clonotype was seen many times. The chain employs TRBV28 and TRBJ2-7, with D perhaps assigned TRBD1 or TRBD2 (5 bases each). The CDR3 covers 13 residues. Per germline, CDR1 MDHEN and CDR2 SYDVKM. The ends were cut back, 10 bases at V and 3 bases at J, with 16 bases in the middle. CDR3 sequence: CATCSGQGYEQYF. The CDR3 nucleotides are TGTGCCACTTGCTCGGGGCAGGGCTACGAGCAGTACTTC.

The table lists this clonotype with a few counts. The chain joins TRBV6-2 or TRBV6-3 to TRBJ1-1; maybe TRBD1 (5 bases). Per germline, CDR1 MNHEY and CDR2 SVGEGT. This CDR3 spans 16 amino acids. With 5 bases removed from V and 5 bases from J, the gap between germline ends came to 21 bases. The CDR3 nucleotides read TGTGCCAGCAGTCAACCGCTCAGGGCGGGGGGAACTGAAGCTTTCTTT. It encodes CASSQPLRAGGTEAFF.

This clonotype was observed many times. The chain recombines TRBV7-3 with TRBJ2-7; TRBD1 matches at 7 bases. This CDR3 has 14 residues. J gave up 5 bases and V 3 bases, and 7 bases lay outside the gene matches. The germline V gene has CDR1 SGHTA and CDR2 FQGTGA. The CDR3, as DNA: TGTGCCAGCAGCTTGTACACAGGGGACCACGAGCAGTACTTC. Encoded protein: CASSLYTGDHEQYF.

This clonotype was observed at least ten times. The chain employs TRBV7-9 and TRBJ1-3; unclear D gene. The germline gives CDR1 SEHNR, CDR2 FQNEAQ (reference sequence). The CDR3 runs 15 residues. Trimming pared 5 bases from V and 2 bases from J, leaving 13 bases between. The CDR3 region has the DNA TGTGCCAGCAGCCAAAGTCCGCCAACTGGAAACACCATATATTTT. This translates into CASSQSPPTGNTIYF.

This clonotype is deemed medium-sized. V usage is TRBV7-9 and J usage is TRBJ2-2; no firm D call. Germline values: CDR1 SEHNR, CDR2 FQNEAQ (reference sequence). The CDR3 is 17 amino acids. V was clipped by 0 bases and J by 0 bases, with 11 bases between them. The CDR3 is CASSLAKITPNTGELFF. The CDR3 region has the DNA TGTGCCAGCAGCTTAGCAAAGATCACCCCGAACACCGGGGAGCTGTTTTTT.

This clonotype was found many times. The chain is built from TRBV7-8 and TRBJ2-1, with 9 bases identical to TRBD2. The CDR3 covers 16 residues. The junction had 4 bases not matched to a gene; V was cut back by 1 base and J by 3 bases. CDR1 and CDR2 from the germline V gene are SGHVS and FQNEAQ. The CDR3, as DNA: TGTGCCAGCAGCTTAGAGGGAGCGGGGGGCTACAATGAGCAGTTCTTC. This codes for CASSLEGAGGYNEQFF.

This clonotype was counted at least ten times. The chain joins TRBV2 to TRBJ1-6; D is perhaps TRBD1 (5 bases). V was cut by 6 bases and J by 7 bases, with 16 bases left in between. The CDR3 extends over 15 amino acids. CDR1 SNHLY and CDR2 FYNNEI come from the germline V gene. CDR3: CASRSSGARNSPLHF. The DNA of the CDR3 is TGTGCCAGCAGGTCCTCCGGGGCGAGGAATTCACCCCTCCACTTT.

This clonotype was counted many times. This sequence joins TRBV14 and TRBJ2-5, with D uncertain. Germline V gene lookup returns CDR1 SGHDN and CDR2 FVKESK. The CDR3 sequence is 16 residues long. Trimming took 2 bases from V and 0 from J, leaving 13 bases between them. CDR3 region: CASSQYPGGNQETQYF. CDR3 DNA sequence: TGTGCCAGCAGCCAATACCCAGGTGGCAACCAAGAGACCCAGTACTTC. Filled out from reference TRBV14 and TRBJ2-5, the complete variable domain reads EAGVTQFPSHSVIEKGQTVTLRCDPISGHDNLYWYRRVMGKEIKFLLHFVKESKQDESGMPNNRFLAERTGGTYSTLKVQPAELEDSGVYFCASSQYPGGNQETQYFGPGTRLLVL.

This clonotype was counted many times. This chain joins TRBV14 and TRBJ2-1; D is unresolved. Germline CDR1 reads SGHDN; CDR2 reads FVKESK. This CDR3 has 13 amino acids. The germline V and J ends were trimmed by 1 base and 4 bases, with 5 bases remaining between them. The DNA for the CDR3 is TGTGCCAGCAGCCAAGTTAGGTACAATGAGCAGTTCTTC. This translates into CASSQVRYNEQFF.

This clonotype was recorded many times. The rearrangement uses TRBV7-3 and TRBJ1-1, with 8 bases matching TRBD1. The CDR3 consists of 13 residues. CDR1 SGHTA and CDR2 FQGTGA come from the germline V gene. Unmatched junction bases numbered 3, after V lost 5 bases and J lost 4 bases. The CDR3 reads CASSLTGGTEAFF. The CDR3 DNA sequence: TGTGCCAGCAGCCTTACAGGGGGCACTGAAGCTTTCTTT.

This clonotype was recorded many times. This chain joins TRBV28 and TRBJ2-5; D unclear. V lost 3 bases to trimming and J lost 2 bases, with 10 bases between them. Germline CDR1 reads MDHEN; CDR2 reads SYDVKM. The length of the CDR3 is 14 residues. The CDR3 loop is CASSLGRLQETQYF. DNA for the CDR3: TGTGCCAGCAGTTTGGGCAGATTACAAGAGACCCAGTACTTC.

This clonotype occurred many times. This rearrangement joins TRBV7-2 to TRBJ2-5; TRBD1 aligns across 7 bases. J lost 3 bases, V lost 2 bases, and 6 bases had no gene match. The germline CDR1 and CDR2 sequences are SGHTA and FQGNSA. CDR3 length: 15 amino acids. CDR3 region: CASSLSTGQKETQYF. The CDR3 DNA is TGTGCCAGCAGCTTATCAACGGGACAGAAAGAGACCCAGTACTTC.

This chain connects TRBV4-3 to TRBJ1-5; D is undetermined. The ends were cut back, 3 bases at V and 3 bases at J, with 15 bases in the middle. Per germline, CDR1 LGHNA and CDR2 YSLEER. The CDR3 is 16 residues long. The CDR3, as DNA: TGCGCCAGCAGCCAGGATCGAAACAGATACAATCAGCCCCAGCATTTT. Translation: CASSQDRNRYNQPQHF.

This clonotype has ten or more counts. The gene calls are TRBV10-3 and TRBJ2-7; D may correspond to TRBD1 or TRBD2 (6 bases each). This CDR3 is built from 14 residues. Germline V gene sequence: CDR1 ENHRY, CDR2 SYGVKD. Trimming shortened V by 3 bases and J by 4 bases, and 13 bases separated the two germline ends. The chain's CDR3 is CAISEGGQIYEQYF. CDR3 nucleotide sequence: TGTGCCATCAGTGAAGGGGGGCAGATTTACGAGCAGTACTTC.

This clonotype came up many times. This sequence joins TRBV12-3 or TRBV12-4 and TRBJ2-5; D uncertain. V gave up 4 bases and J gave up 4 bases, with 4 bases separating them. This CDR3 has 11 amino acids. CDR3 DNA sequence: TGTGCCAGCAGTTATGGAGAGACCCAGTACTTC. Translated: CASSYGETQYF.

This clonotype has ten or more counts. The chain recombines TRBV27 with TRBJ1-1, with D possibly matching TRBD1 (5 bases). Between the trimmed V and J ends, which lost 7 bases and 0 bases, there was a span of 12 bases. Germline CDR1 is MNHEY and CDR2 is SMNVEV (reference sequence). CDR3 length: 14 amino acids. The CDR3 spells CASKKGTMNTEAFF. CDR3 sequence (DNA): TGTGCCAGCAAAAAGGGGACTATGAACACTGAAGCTTTCTTT.

The rearrangement joins TRBV7-8 to TRBJ2-7, with 11 bases aligning to TRBD2. Germline V gives CDR1 SGHVS, CDR2 FQNEAQ. The CDR3 contains 17 residues. Trimming removed 8 bases from V and 3 bases from J; junction bases left unmatched: 15. The CDR3 spells CASCTLNSGRADYEQYF. In DNA, the CDR3 is TGTGCCAGCTGTACACTAAATAGCGGGAGGGCAGACTACGAGCAGTACTTC.

This clonotype appeared many times. This chain connects TRBV5-5 to TRBJ2-3, with D perhaps TRBD2 (6 bases). This CDR3 region has 19 residues. Germline assignment: CDR1 SGHKS and CDR2 YYEKEE (reference sequence). V was trimmed by 0 bases and J by 1 base, leaving 21 bases between them. DNA of the CDR3: TGTGCCAGCAGCTTGGTTCCCCTTCTCCGGGGGTGGGGCACAGATACGCAGTATTTT. It is translated as CASSLVPLLRGWGTDTQYF.

The rearrangement uses TRBV11-2 and TRBJ2-5; D ambiguous. Germline V gives CDR1 SGHAT, CDR2 FQNNGV. The CDR3 is made up of 12 amino acids. V was pared by 1 base and J by 1 base, with 1 base between. CDR3 nucleotides: TGTGCCAGCAGCTTAGTCCAAGAGACCCAGTACTTC. Encoded protein: CASSLVQETQYF.

This clonotype has only a few counts. The rearrangement links TRBV28 to TRBJ2-7, with 7 positions matching TRBD1. There are 13 residues in the CDR3. Germline lookup yields CDR1 MDHEN and CDR2 SYDVKM. The V gene end was trimmed by 6 bases and the J gene end by 6 bases; junction bases not matched to a gene: 8. CDR3 coding DNA: TGTGCCAGCAGGCCGGGGACAGAACGCGAGCAGTACTTC. As protein: CASRPGTEREQYF.

With respect to this clonotype: A much larger clone is a single base away; this may be a read error. CDR3 DNA: TGTGCCAGCAGCCCCCTAGGTGAAGCTCTCTTT. Its protein product is CASSPLGEALF. The chain employs TRBV7-2 and TRBJ1-1; no firm D call. CDR3 size: 11 residues. Germline V gene data show CDR1 as SGHTA and CDR2 as FQGNSA.

This clonotype was detected ten times or more. The chain joins TRBV10-3 to TRBJ2-1; 12 nucleotides agree with TRBD2. The length of the CDR3 is 17 residues. The J segment lost 5 bases and the V segment lost 3 bases, leaving 8 bases of the junction unmatched. From germline, CDR1 is ENHRY and CDR2 SYGVKD. CDR3 sequence: CAISELAGGRLDNEQFF. The CDR3 DNA reads TGTGCCATCAGTGAACTAGCGGGAGGCCGCTTGGACAATGAGCAGTTCTTC.

This clonotype has at least ten counts. The chain uses TRBV12-3 or TRBV12-4 and TRBJ1-1, with 7 bases lining up with TRBD1. The CDR3 length is 14 residues. Losses at the gene ends were 6 bases for V and 1 base for J; bases not matched to a gene: 5. CDR3 sequence reads: CASSGQEGNTEAFF. DNA for the CDR3: TGTGCCAGCAGCGGACAGGAAGGGAACACTGAAGCTTTCTTT.